Listed below are T cell receptor beta chains from one sample, sequenced in a study of cytomegalovirus exposure and HLA in healthy donors. Only in-frame clones appear in the TCRdb table, and some are missing; sequencing was by immunoSEQ multiplex PCR. The profile shows 150,000 or so clones, roughly 85% of them singletons. Sequencing was performed on PBMCs. The source of these receptors is a man between 18 and 35 years old in good health and CMV-seropositive. The CDR3 runs from the conserved cysteine through the conserved F or W. The order of the fields is V gene, clone size, D gene, J gene, CDR3 protein, CDR3 DNA. A D gene is named only where the DNA matches it firmly. Expanded clones get a size class; other rows say once, few or many, or leave the size out.

TRBV29-1	-	TRBD1	TRBJ2-2	CSVEGDRGSHGNTGELFF	TGCAGCGTTGAAGGGGACAGGGGTTCACACGGCAACACCGGGGAGCTGTTTTTT
TRBV10-3	-	TRBD2	TRBJ2-5	CAISEGGGSWQETQYF	TGTGCCATCAGTGAGGGCGGGGGAAGCTGGCAAGAGACCCAGTACTTC
TRBV19	-	TRBD1	TRBJ1-1	CASKLTGWANTEAFF	TGTGCCAGTAAATTGACAGGGTGGGCGAACACTGAAGCTTTCTTT
TRBV7-9	-	-	TRBJ2-7	CASSSLGGPDYEQYF	TGTGCCAGCAGCTCACTTGGGGGCCCCGACTACGAGCAGTACTTC
TRBV28	-	TRBD2	TRBJ2-5	CASSFDLAGEKETQYF	TGTGCCAGCAGTTTCGACCTAGCGGGAGAGAAAGAGACCCAGTACTTC
TRBV9	-	TRBD2	TRBJ2-3	CASSERTSADTQYF	TGTGCCAGCAGCGAGCGGACTAGTGCAGATACGCAGTATTTT
TRBV29-1	once	-	TRBJ1-2	CSVDGQGGGYTF	TGCAGCGTTGATGGCCAGGGAGGCGGCTACACCTTC
TRBV18	once	TRBD1	TRBJ1-1	CASSRGTGGLTEAFF	TGTGCCAGCTCACGGGGGACAGGGGGGTTGACTGAAGCTTTCTTT
TRBV5-6	-	-	TRBJ1-1	CASSLSTEAFF	TGTGCCAGCAGCCTATCCACTGAAGCTTTCTTT
TRBV19	-	-	TRBJ1-1	CASSIFGAMGGLLAEAFF	TGTGCCAGTAGTATTTTCGGGGCCATGGGGGGTTTATTGGCTGAAGCTTTCTTT
TRBV18	-	-	TRBJ2-3	CASSPLGSIDTQYF	TGTGCCAGCTCACCCCTGGGCAGCATAGATACGCAGTATTTT
TRBV7-3	-	-	TRBJ1-1	CASSLGRNTEAFF	TGTGCCAGCAGCTTAGGCAGGAACACTGAAGCTTTCTTT
TRBV14	-	TRBD1	TRBJ1-2	CASSQDRGVYYGYTF	TGTGCCAGCAGCCAGGACAGGGGGGTTTACTATGGCTACACCTTC
TRBV19	-	TRBD1	TRBJ2-7	CASNKKWGQGTYEQYF	TGTGCCAGCAACAAGAAATGGGGACAGGGGACCTACGAGCAGTACTTC
TRBV28	-	TRBD2	TRBJ2-1	CASRLAGEAYNEQFF	TGTGCCAGCAGGCTAGCGGGAGAAGCCTACAATGAGCAGTTCTTC
TRBV29-1	-	-	TRBJ2-7	CSVSQTDSYEQYF	TGCAGCGTGTCTCAGACAGACTCCTACGAGCAGTACTTC
TRBV29-1	-	TRBD2	TRBJ2-3	CSVGTSGDTQYF	TGCAGCGTTGGGACTAGCGGAGATACGCAGTATTTT
TRBV9	-	-	TRBJ2-1	CASSAPHSGAENEQFF	TGTGCCAGCAGCGCCCCGCATAGTGGGGCAGAGAATGAGCAGTTCTTC
TRBV11-2	few	TRBD1	TRBJ2-5	CASSLRQGASTETQYF	TGTGCCAGCAGCCTCCGACAGGGGGCAAGTACGGAGACCCAGTACTTC
TRBV2	-	-	TRBJ1-4	CASRVLGGPNEKLFF	TGTGCCAGCCGCGTACTTGGAGGACCTAATGAAAAACTGTTTTTT
TRBV5-6	-	-	TRBJ1-5	CASSFFGGARGPGNQPQHF	TGTGCCAGCAGCTTTTTTGGGGGGGCCCGCGGGCCGGGCAATCAGCCCCAGCATTTT
TRBV28	-	-	TRBJ2-2	CASSSRVQTENTGELFF	TGTGCCAGCAGTTCTCGGGTCCAAACCGAGAACACCGGGGAGCTGTTTTTT
TRBV5-1	-	TRBD1	TRBJ2-2	CATWDRFANTGELFF	TGCGCCACGTGGGACAGGTTCGCGAACACCGGGGAGCTGTTTTTT
TRBV28	-	-	TRBJ1-2	CASSFQGRSYGYTF	TGTGCCAGCAGTTTCCAGGGGCGATCCTATGGCTACACCTTC
TRBV6-1	-	TRBD2	TRBJ2-7	CASSSRLAGFYEQYF	TGTGCCAGCAGTTCGAGGCTAGCGGGGTTCTACGAGCAGTACTTC
TRBV6-1	-	TRBD1	TRBJ1-1	CASSFRDRGRTFF	TGTGCCAGCAGTTTCCGAGACAGGGGTCGAACTTTCTTT
TRBV28	-	TRBD2	TRBJ2-7	CASSFSGTSGYSSSYEQYF	TGTGCCAGCAGTTTCTCAGGGACTAGCGGTTATTCCAGCTCCTACGAGCAGTACTTC
TRBV5-6	-	TRBD1	TRBJ2-1	CASSPGTESSYNEQFF	TGTGCCAGCAGCCCCGGGACAGAGAGCTCCTACAATGAGCAGTTCTTC
TRBV6-1	-	-	TRBJ2-5	CASSESPGGGETQYF	TGTGCCAGCAGTGAATCCCCAGGAGGTGGGGAGACCCAGTACTTC
TRBV11-2	-	-	TRBJ1-1	CASSLRGAWSTEAFF	TGTGCCAGCAGCTTACGCGGAGCGTGGAGCACTGAAGCTTTCTTT
TRBV4-2	-	-	TRBJ2-1	CASSQDPRGGGSEQFF	TGTGCCAGCAGCCAAGATCCCAGGGGCGGGGGTAGTGAGCAGTTCTTC
TRBV29-1	-	-	TRBJ1-1	CSAGQEAFF	TGCAGCGCCGGACAGGAAGCTTTCTTT
TRBV2	once	-	TRBJ2-5	CASSQGRQTQYF	TGTGCCAGCAGTCAGGGTAGGCAGACCCAGTACTTC
TRBV10-2	-	TRBD1	TRBJ2-7	CASSPGTGVYEQYF	TGCGCCAGCAGCCCTGGGACAGGAGTTTACGAGCAGTACTTC
TRBV28	-	TRBD1	TRBJ2-7	CASTKPVGQGASNEQYF	TGTGCCAGCACCAAACCCGTGGGACAGGGGGCTTCGAACGAGCAGTACTTC
TRBV11-2	-	-	TRBJ2-2	CASSFEMVTELFF	TGTGCCAGCAGCTTTGAGATGGTAACGGAGCTGTTTTTT
TRBV6-1	-	TRBD1	TRBJ1-5	CASSRDRYSNQPQHF	TGTGCCAGCAGTCGGGACAGGTATAGCAATCAGCCCCAGCATTTT
TRBV2	-	-	TRBJ1-4	CASTDRSREGEKLFF	TGTGCCAGCACCGATCGTAGCAGGGAAGGTGAAAAACTGTTTTTT
TRBV6-4	-	-	TRBJ2-3	CASSDSNTGTQYF	TGTGCCAGCAGTGACTCGAATACGGGTACGCAGTATTTT
TRBV7-9	-	-	TRBJ1-1	CASSLGSEAFF	TGTGCCAGCAGCTTGGGCAGCGAAGCTTTCTTT
TRBV11-2	-	TRBD2	TRBJ2-7	CASSSNEAGAGEQYF	TGTGCCAGCAGCTCAAACGAAGCGGGAGCGGGCGAGCAGTACTTC
TRBV5-5	-	-	TRBJ2-5	CASSPGVGGTQYF	TGTGCCAGCAGCCCAGGAGTGGGGGGGACCCAGTACTTC
TRBV5-1	-	TRBD1	TRBJ1-4	CASSPIQGASEKLFF	TGCGCCAGCAGCCCAATACAGGGGGCCTCTGAAAAACTGTTTTTT
TRBV5-1	-	TRBD1	TRBJ1-1	CASNPDREKTEAFF	TGCGCCAGCAACCCAGACAGGGAGAAAACTGAAGCTTTCTTT
TRBV28	-	-	TRBJ2-1	CASSTGLPNNEQFF	TGTGCCAGCAGCACGGGACTCCCTAACAATGAGCAGTTCTTC
TRBV7-8	-	TRBD1	TRBJ1-4	CASSPPGQGNEKLFF	TGTGCCAGCAGCCCCCCGGGACAGGGTAATGAAAAACTGTTTTTT
TRBV10-3	once	-	TRBJ2-1	CAISESKSLGFF	TGTGCCATCAGTGAGTCAAAAAGCCTCGGGTTCTTC
TRBV19	once	-	TRBJ1-1	CASSMWGPKNTEAFF	TGTGCCAGTAGTATGTGGGGCCCAAAGAACACTGAAGCTTTCTTT
TRBV5-1	-	TRBD1	TRBJ1-2	CASSLGGQGGGYTF	TGCGCCAGCAGCTTGGGGGGACAGGGAGGTGGCTACACCTTC
TRBV5-4	once	-	TRBJ2-1	CASSLVGLPDDNEQFF	TGTGCCAGCAGCTTGGTGGGGCTACCCGATGACAATGAGCAGTTCTTC
TRBV7-9	-	-	TRBJ1-2	CASSPSRSGYTF	TGTGCCAGCAGCCCGAGCCGGAGTGGCTACACCTTC
TRBV7-2	-	-	TRBJ1-2	CASSFGTRSYTF	TGTGCCAGCAGCTTCGGGACACGGAGCTACACCTTC
TRBV9	-	-	TRBJ1-4	CASSERGYEKLFF	TGTGCCAGCAGCGAGAGAGGGTATGAAAAACTGTTTTTT
TRBV19	-	TRBD1	TRBJ1-2	CASIGTRTGTDYGYTF	TGTGCCAGTATTGGAACGAGGACCGGGACAGACTATGGCTACACCTTC
TRBV4-1	-	-	TRBJ1-2	CASSQKRSLGSGYTF	TGCGCCAGCAGCCAAAAGCGGAGTTTGGGGTCCGGCTACACCTTC
TRBV4-3	-	TRBD2	TRBJ2-2	CASSQDFTSGIITGELFF	TGCGCCAGCAGCCAAGATTTTACTAGCGGGATAATTACCGGGGAGCTGTTTTTT
TRBV7-9	once	-	TRBJ2-7	CASSGYEAVSYEQYF	TGTGCCAGCAGCGGATATGAGGCAGTGTCCTACGAGCAGTACTTC
TRBV6-5	-	-	TRBJ1-3	CASSYSRSYSGNTIYF	TGTGCCAGCAGTTACTCGCGTTCTTACTCTGGAAACACCATATATTTT
TRBV5-4	-	-	TRBJ2-3	CASTPGGQLTDTQYF	TGTGCCAGCACCCCTGGGGGCCAATTAACAGATACGCAGTATTTT